This T cell receptor beta chain was captured by sequencing in a study of blood T cells in healthy people across ages. A second PCR of about 7 to 12 cycles used a sample-barcoded 5' primer and a J-beta primer mix. TCRdb re-called the 5' RACE reads through MiXCR, storing one row per CDR3 protein. The sample shows hundreds of thousands of distinct CDR3 sequences, approximately 52% of them seen only once. This clonotype has only a few counts. Its antigen is unknown. The CDR3 has 15 residues. Trimming at V came to 1 base and at J to 5 bases, leaving 3 bases not matched to a gene. Germline V gene sequence: CDR1 SGHTA, CDR2 FQGTGA. Overall study results and limits: Roughly linearly, TCR beta diversity per million T cells fell as age increased.

V is TRBV7-3 and J is TRBJ2-2; 8 bases are a match to TRBD2. Sequencing used blood. This clonotype originated in a woman of 80 years or more in good health. The CDR3 reads CASSLMAGGTGELFF. The CDR3 region has the DNA TGTGCCAGCAGCTTAATGGCGGGGGGTACCGGGGAGCTGTTTTTT.